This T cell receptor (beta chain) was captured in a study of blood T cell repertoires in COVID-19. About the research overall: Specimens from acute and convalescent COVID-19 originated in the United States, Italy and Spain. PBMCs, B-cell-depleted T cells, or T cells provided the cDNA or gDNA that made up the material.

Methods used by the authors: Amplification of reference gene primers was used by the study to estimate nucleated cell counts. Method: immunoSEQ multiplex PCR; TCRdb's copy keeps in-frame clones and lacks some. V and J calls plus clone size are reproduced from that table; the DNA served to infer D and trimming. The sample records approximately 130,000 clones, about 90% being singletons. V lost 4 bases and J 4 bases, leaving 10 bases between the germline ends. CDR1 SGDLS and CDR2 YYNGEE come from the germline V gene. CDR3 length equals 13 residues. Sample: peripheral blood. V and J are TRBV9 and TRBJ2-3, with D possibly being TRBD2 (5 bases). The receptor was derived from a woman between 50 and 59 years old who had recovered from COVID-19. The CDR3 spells CASSRGQPDTQYF. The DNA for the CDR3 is TGTGCCAGCAGCAGAGGGCAACCAGATACGCAGTATTTT.